This TCR beta chain stems from a study of blood T cell repertoires in COVID-19. Study-level information: Both acute and convalescent COVID-19 samples were obtained from the United States, Italy and Spain. The analysed material was cDNA or gDNA that came from T cells, B-cell-depleted T cells, or PBMCs.

Looked up from germline, CDR1 is LNHNV and CDR2 is YYDKDF (reference sequence). The CDR3 extends over 13 amino acids. Trimming took 2 bases from V and 7 from J, leaving 9 bases between them. Measured with immunoSEQ multiplex PCR; TCRdb has only the in-frame clones, and not every one. The sample contains about 130,000 clones, approximately 88% of which appear only once. This TCR was recovered from a man aged 45 to 65 with acute or convalescent COVID-19. Source material: peripheral blood. The chain is built from TRBV15 and TRBJ1-5; D is ambiguous. CDR3 protein: CATSRIGGQPQHF. CDR3 DNA sequence: TGTGCCACCAGCAGAATCGGAGGGCAGCCCCAGCATTTT.